This TCR beta chain was captured by sequencing in a study of T cells in Graves' hyperthyroidism and ophthalmopathy. Regarding the study as a whole: Ophthalmopathy was distinguished from stable hyperthyroidism by 13 V-J signatures.

V lost 2 bases, J lost 4 bases, and 15 bases lay in between. Per the germline V gene, CDR1 is DFQATT and CDR2 is SNEGSKA (reference sequence). CDR3 length: 14 residues. This clonotype occurred a few times. Its specificity is not known. Given a much more abundant clone one base away, this may be a read error. Template material for amplifying TCR beta CDR3 regions consisted of RNA transcripts. Primed by the HTBI set, a first-round RT-PCR was run on the TCR CDR3. Each CDR3 protein gets one entry after TCRdb re-called the multiplex PCR reads with MiXCR. Among hundreds of thousands of distinct CDR3 sequences, about 15% were seen once, and the ten largest hold over 10%. More than 8.5 ml of fresh peripheral blood supplied the PBMCs.

Material for sequencing was blood. This TCR was recovered from a man aged 18 to 29 with Graves' ophthalmopathy. The chain links TRBV20-1 to TRBJ2-7; D possibly corresponds to TRBD1 (6 bases). The CDR3 coding sequence is TGCAGTGCTAGATCCTCCAGGGACACGTACGAGCAGTACTTC. This encodes CSARSSRDTYEQYF.